This TCR beta chain appears in the sequencing data of a study of PD-1 blockade in classical Hodgkin lymphoma. On the study more broadly: Intravenous nivolumab at 3 mg/kg was given to patients every 2 weeks.

With no exception, relapse followed autologous stem cell transplantation in all patients, and brentuximab vedotin exposure varied. With regard to this clone: Its antigen is unknown.

CDR3 length equals 15 residues. Trimming shortened V by 1 base and J by 2 bases, and 11 bases separated the two germline ends. CDR1 SEHNR and CDR2 FQNEAQ come from the germline V gene (reference sequence). Repertoires were generated with immunoSEQ multiplex PCR, while TCRdb's copy carries only in-frame clones and drops some. The sample lists about 22,000 clones; 70% to 85% were seen once. Whole-study results and caveats: After ASCT, patients who started nivolumab under 1 year later were excluded. The study found complete responders had baseline diversity similar to newly diagnosed patients. By C4D1, diversity of CD4+ TCRs had risen significantly, whereas that of CD8+ TCRs had not.

Here the sequenced sample was peripheral blood mononuclear cells (PBMCs), taken at baseline. The clonotype was recovered from a human donor with classical Hodgkin lymphoma. The chain recombines TRBV7-9 with TRBJ1-1; possible D gene TRBD1, 6 bases. CDR3 sequence: CASSLVPRGNTEAFF. CDR3 bases: TGTGCCAGCAGCTTAGTCCCCAGGGGCAACACTGAAGCTTTCTTT.